This T cell receptor beta chain originates from a study of T cell responses to AZD1222 COVID-19 vaccine (dated by TCRdb to the early 2020s). Notes on the research overall: AZD1222 recipients given second doses at about 4 weeks or at about 12 weeks were pooled, since spike-specific TCR depth and breadth were not found to differ between the two schedules. A total of about 250 trial participants underwent TCR sequencing, of whom 207 had received two doses of AZD1222 and around 26 had received two doses of the MenACWY control vaccine. Enrollment into the trials was organized by age into subgroups of 18-55, 56-69 and 70-plus years, and those subgroups contained roughly 140, 27 and 60 TCR-sequenced participants, respectively.

This specimen's time point label, interpreted: baseline before first vaccination. Vaccinee samples came from UK trials COV001 and COV002, including a single-blind randomized controlled phase 2/3 trial of AZD1222 (ChAdOx1 nCoV-19) in healthy adults. For TCRbeta chain sequencing, PBMC samples from trial participants were taken at day 0 and at day 28 after the second dose. Study-wide findings and limitations: No day 14 peak-response samples were available, so repertoires were characterized only after the peak T cell response. In the small 56-69-year group, the increase in depth fell short of significance, most likely because of low power. Participants were mostly white British and included more females than males, and it was suggested by the authors that clonal diversity may have been underestimated. Epitopes outside the regions mutated in the B.1.351 and B.1.1.7 variants were reportedly recognized by nearly half of the unique spike-specific TCRs. The whole spike protein was spanned by vaccine-associated CD4 TCRs, and dominant responses were seen in regions 160-218 and 743-854. A significant rise in spike-specific TCR breadth and depth was observed after two AZD1222 doses relative to day 0 and relative to MenACWY recipients. Conclusions about previously exposed vaccinees are limited because only a handful of AZD1222 recipients were SARS-CoV-2 seropositive at baseline.

Looking up the germline V gene (reference sequence) yields CDR1 SEHNR and CDR2 FQNEAQ. Its CDR3 holds 15 amino acids, cysteine through phenylalanine. The entry retains the CDR3 DNA only, 45 bases that are in frame from base 1. Unmatched junction bases come to 7, with V trimmed by 5 bases and J by 9 bases. Details on this clone: Its specific antigen is unknown. No qualities accompany the bases; no much larger clone lies one base away.

The CDR3 regions of human TCRbeta chains were analyzed by immunosequencing. The study's own analysis went as follows. Repertoire TCRs were matched against a reference library of SARS-CoV-2-specific TCRs generated with the MIRA antigen-specificity platform. Breadth was defined as the fraction of unique TCRs that were SARS-CoV-2-associated. Depth was defined as the fraction of total T cells that were SARS-CoV-2-associated. Using the MIRA data, each spike-specific TCR was assigned both to the spike region to which the TCR was reactive and to a CD4 or CD8 class. Log10-transformed breadth and depth values were compared by one-way ANOVA with Sidak's multiple comparisons tests. The immuneACCESS repertoire file appears here via TCRdb, limited to in-frame rearrangements. These files lack a portion of the clones; in checked studies, under half of the deficit traces to unresolved V genes, and the cause of the others is not known. The V and J calls and clone size were taken over from that table, and D and trimming were inferred from the DNA. Recorded for this sample are some 150,000 clones; under 95% of them occurred a single time. The top ten hold roughly 5.6% of the sample.

Sequences were derived from peripheral blood, sampled on day 0 of AZD1222 vaccination. The chain joins TRBV7-9 to TRBJ2-1; 13 middle bases align to TRBD2. The receptor was derived from an adult in good health. The sequenced DNA: TGTGCCAGCAGCCACTGGACTAGCGGGAGAACTGAGCAGTTCTTC. Protein translation: CASSHWTSGRTEQFF.